A selection of T cell receptor beta chains follows, all from one sample in a study of blood T cell repertoires in COVID-19. Profiling relied on immunoSEQ multiplex PCR, and the TCRdb table lists in-frame clones only, not all of them. The sample has 120,000 to 150,000 clones; 80% are singletons. The sequencing sample was made of peripheral blood. The receptors here all came from a woman in her forties or fifties with acute or convalescent COVID-19. CDR3s include the opening cysteine and the closing phenylalanine or tryptophan. A D gene is named only where the DNA matches it firmly. Clone sizes are given selectively: once, few, many, or a class where the clone is expanded.

13 | . | . | TRBJ2-2 | TRBV5-1 | CASSLVPFGELFF | TGCGCCAGCAGCTTGGTTCCGTTCGGGGAGCTGTTTTTT
16 | once | . | TRBJ2-1 | TRBV4-2 | CASSQDSRGSYNEQFF | TGTGCCAGCAGCCAAGATTCGCGGGGTTCCTACAATGAGCAGTTCTTC
13 | . | . | TRBJ1-2 | TRBV18 | CASSPDSARGYTF | TGTGCCAGCTCACCTGACAGCGCTAGGGGCTACACCTTC
16 | . | . | TRBJ1-1 | TRBV27 | CASSPGAAGDRTEAFF | TGTGCCAGCAGTCCTGGGGCGGCAGGGGATAGGACTGAAGCTTTCTTT
18 | few | TRBD2 | TRBJ2-3 | TRBV19 | CASSSLRTSGGITDTQYF | TGTGCCAGTAGTTCTTTGAGGACTAGCGGGGGAATAACAGATACGCAGTATTTT
13 | . | . | TRBJ1-5 | TRBV6-2/TRBV6-3 | CASSYGESEPQHF | TGTGCCAGCAGTTACGGGGAGTCGGAGCCCCAGCATTTT
16 | . | TRBD1 | TRBJ1-2 | TRBV3-1/TRBV3-2 | CASSIGAGTVLYGYTF | TGTGCCAGCAGCATAGGAGCCGGGACAGTACTTTATGGCTACACCTTC
13 | . | . | TRBJ1-1 | TRBV9 | CASSEIMNTEAFF | TGTGCCAGCAGCGAAATCATGAACACTGAAGCTTTCTTT
16 | . | . | TRBJ1-4 | TRBV19 | CASSNNPTRTNEKLFF | TGTGCCAGTAGTAACAACCCGACACGGACTAATGAAAAACTGTTTTTT
15 | . | . | TRBJ2-6 | TRBV9 | CASSVEESGANVLTF | TGTGCCAGCAGCGTTGAGGAGTCTGGGGCCAACGTCCTGACTTTC
14 | few | . | TRBJ2-6 | TRBV3-1/TRBV3-2 | CASTQQTGANVLTF | TGTGCCAGCACCCAGCAGACTGGGGCCAACGTCCTGACTTTC
14 | . | . | TRBJ2-5 | TRBV6-2/TRBV6-3 | CASSLQRSQGTQYF | TGTGCCAGCAGTTTGCAGCGGAGTCAAGGGACCCAGTACTTC
15 | once | . | TRBJ2-7 | TRBV4-3 | CASSRMVGEGYEQYF | TGCGCCAGCAGCCGGATGGTGGGAGAGGGCTACGAGCAGTACTTC